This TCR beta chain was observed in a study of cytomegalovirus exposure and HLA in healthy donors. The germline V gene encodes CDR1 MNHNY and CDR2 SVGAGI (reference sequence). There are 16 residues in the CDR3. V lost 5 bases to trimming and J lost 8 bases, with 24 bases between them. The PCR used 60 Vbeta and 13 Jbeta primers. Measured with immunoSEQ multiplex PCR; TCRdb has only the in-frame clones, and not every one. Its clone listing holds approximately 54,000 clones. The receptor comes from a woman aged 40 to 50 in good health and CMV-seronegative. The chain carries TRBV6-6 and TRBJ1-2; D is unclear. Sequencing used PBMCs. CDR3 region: CASSSPDTGWKIGYTF. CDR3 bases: TGTGCCAGCAGTAGTCCCGATACCGGGTGGAAAATAGGCTACACCTTC.